The present entry profiles one T cell receptor beta chain with its context. The data were obtained in a study of blood T cell repertoires in COVID-19. The repertoire was sequenced with immunoSEQ multiplex PCR; TCRdb's copy has only in-frame clones and lacks some. The sample shows some 97,000 clones, about nine tenths of them seen only once. The sequence was obtained from a man aged 55 to 70 with acute or convalescent COVID-19. Sequences were obtained from peripheral blood.

The CDR3 DNA is TGTGCCAGCTCACCGGGACTAGCGGGAGCCGGTGGTGCCTACGAGCAGTACGTC. It translates to CASSPGLAGAGGAYEQYV. V and J are TRBV18 and TRBJ2-7; TRBD2 matches at 14 bases. J was trimmed by 2 bases and V by 3 bases; bases with no gene match: 9. Germline CDR1 and CDR2: KGHSH and LQKENI. The CDR3 length is 18 residues.